The 31 T cell receptor beta chains given below trace back to one sample, sequenced in a study of T cell responses to AZD1222 COVID-19 vaccine. Assay: immunoSEQ multiplex PCR; the TCRdb copy retains only in-frame clones and omits some. This table holds 150,000 to 200,000 clones, roughly nine tenths found once. The starting material was peripheral blood, obtained 28 days after the second AZD1222 dose. These receptor sequences come from an adult who received the AZD1222 COVID-19 vaccine.

This chain joins TRBV11-2 and TRBJ2-1, with TRBD2 identical over 9 bases. Trimming removed 5 bases from V and 10 bases from J; junction bases left unmatched: 3. This CDR3 contains 12 residues. The germline V gene has CDR1 SGHAT and CDR2 FQNNGV. CDR3 DNA: TGTGCCAGCAGCCGCGGGACTAGCGAGCAGTTCTTC. This translates into CASSRGTSEQFF.

This sequence joins TRBV11-2 and TRBJ1-6; a weak D match, TRBD1 (5 bases). The length of the CDR3 is 18 residues. Germline V lookup: CDR1 SGHAT, CDR2 FQNNGV. The germline V and J ends were trimmed by 5 bases and 0 bases, with 17 bases remaining between them. The CDR3 nucleotides read TGTGCCAGCAGCCCATGGGGGGGACCCGACTCCTATAATTCACCCCTCCACTTT. It is translated as CASSPWGGPDSYNSPLHF.

The chain recombines TRBV6-1 with TRBJ1-5, with D tentatively TRBD1 (6 bases). Trimming removed 1 base at V and 5 bases at J, with 6 bases between. The CDR3 totals 13 residues. Germline loops: CDR1 MNHNS, CDR2 SASEGT. CDR3 in amino acids: CASSEEGDQPQHF. CDR3 DNA sequence: TGTGCCAGCAGTGAAGAGGGGGATCAGCCCCAGCATTTT.

The CDR3 bases are TGTGCCAGCAGTGAAAGGGACAGGGTCGGTGGTTCACCCCTCCACTTT. Protein: CASSERDRVGGSPLHF. The chain links TRBV6-1 to TRBJ1-6; 9 nucleotides line up with TRBD1. Germline lookup yields CDR1 MNHNS and CDR2 SASEGT. V lost 2 bases and J lost 9; bases outside the gene matches: 8. The CDR3 extends over 16 amino acids.

This clone came up a few times. V and J are TRBV3-1 (or the pseudogene TRBV3-2) and TRBJ1-2; 7 positions match TRBD1. Losses at the gene ends were 3 bases for V and 6 bases for J; bases not matched to a gene: 10. Germline values: CDR1 LGHDT, CDR2 YNNKEL (reference sequence). The CDR3 covers 15 residues. CDR3 bases: TGTGCCAGCAGCCACCTCAGGAGAGGGGGCAATGGCTACACCTTC. Translation: CASSHLRRGGNGYTF.

The V and J genes are TRBV5-1 and TRBJ1-1; no firm D call. Germline-derived CDR1 and CDR2 are SGHRS and YFSETQ. V was cut by 3 bases and J by 3 bases, with 12 bases left in between. This CDR3 spans 14 amino acids. In nucleotides, the CDR3 is TGCGCCAGCAGCTCGGAGCCCGAGGACACTGAAGCTTTCTTT. It is translated as CASSSEPEDTEAFF.

The chain links TRBV7-8 to TRBJ1-5; 10 nucleotides align to TRBD1. CDR3 length equals 15 residues. In germline, CDR1 is SGHVS, CDR2 FQNEAQ. With V trimmed by 5 bases and J by 3 bases, 4 bases remained unmatched. The CDR3 spells CASSGDRGTNQPQHF. CDR3 coding DNA: TGTGCCAGCAGCGGGGACAGGGGAACCAATCAGCCCCAGCATTTT.

The chain couples TRBV3-1 (or the pseudogene TRBV3-2) to TRBJ2-5; TRBD2 agrees at 11 bases. Germline CDR1 LGHDT, CDR2 YNNKEL (reference sequence). The CDR3 consists of 18 residues. The V and J ends lost 0 bases and 1 base, in that order; junction bases with no gene match: 7. DNA for the CDR3: TGTGCCAGCAGCCAAGACGCTCTTCTAGCGGGGGGCCAAGAGACCCAGTACTTC. It translates to CASSQDALLAGGQETQYF.

This clone is a singleton in its sample. V usage is TRBV14 and J usage is TRBJ1-2; the D gene is possibly TRBD1 (6 bases). V lost 1 base, J lost 8 bases, and 17 bases lay in between. Germline CDR1 and CDR2: SGHDN and FVKESK. This CDR3 is built from 15 residues. The CDR3 here is CASSQVLDSGLGYTF. CDR3 in DNA: TGTGCCAGCAGCCAAGTCCTGGACAGCGGTCTCGGCTACACCTTC.

The chain links TRBV27 to TRBJ1-4; no clear D. This CDR3 has 11 residues. Deletions cut 4 bases from V and 11 bases from J, with 8 bases between. The germline V gene has CDR1 MNHEY and CDR2 SMNVEV (reference sequence). CDR3 nucleotide sequence: TGTGCCAGCAGTTCCGGAGGGAAACTGTTTTTT. This gives the protein CASSSGGKLFF.

The rearrangement links TRBV7-9 to TRBJ2-4, with 9 bases that match TRBD1. The CDR3 length is 16 residues. Unmatched junction bases numbered 8, after V lost 5 bases and J lost 3 bases. Germline-derived CDR1 and CDR2 are SEHNR and FQNEAQ (reference sequence). The CDR3 here is CASSPWTGDFKNIQYF. CDR3 nucleotides: TGTGCCAGCAGCCCTTGGACAGGGGATTTCAAAAACATTCAGTACTTC.

In nucleotides, the CDR3 is TGTGCCAGCAGCTTACTTCTAGGCGGCCGATCGGACACTGAAGCTTTCTTT. Amino acid sequence: CASSLLLGGRSDTEAFF. The chain is built from TRBV7-9 and TRBJ1-1; no firm D call. Germline-derived CDR1 and CDR2 are SEHNR and FQNEAQ (reference sequence). This CDR3 comprises 17 residues. V was cut by 2 bases and J by 3 bases, with 19 bases left in between.

This clone was picked up one time. The chain combines TRBV30 with TRBJ1-1; D unresolved. The CDR3 is 13 residues long. Germline-derived CDR1 and CDR2 are GTSNPN and SVGIG (reference sequence). V gave up 2 bases and J gave up 0 bases, with 7 bases separating them. In nucleotides, the CDR3 is TGTGCCTGGAGTCCAATGATGAACACTGAAGCTTTCTTT. Translated: CAWSPMMNTEAFF.

This clone was detected once. This chain joins TRBV5-1 and TRBJ2-7, with D possibly matching TRBD1 (6 bases). Germline CDR1 SGHRS, CDR2 YFSETQ. V was shortened by 3 bases and J by 7 bases, with 14 bases between the two germline ends. The CDR3 length is 13 residues. CDR3 nucleotide sequence: TGCGCCAGCAGCTCCAGGGGTTTGGGAGAGCAGTACTTC. It translates to CASSSRGLGEQYF.

The chain has TRBV6-5 and TRBJ1-3, with no clear D. The V end lost 2 bases, the J end lost 4 bases, and 15 bases lay between the germline ends. Germline assignment: CDR1 MNHEY and CDR2 SVGAGI. CDR3 length equals 16 residues. The CDR3 loop reads CASSYRSEGMGNTIYF. The DNA for the CDR3 is TGTGCCAGCAGTTACCGGTCCGAGGGAATGGGAAACACCATATATTTT.

The gene calls are TRBV9 and TRBJ1-2; the match to TRBD1 covers 9 bases. J lost 3 bases, V lost 2 bases, and 5 bases had no gene match. Germline assignment: CDR1 SGDLS and CDR2 YYNGEE. This CDR3 has 15 amino acids. CDR3 in amino acids: CASSVGQGSDYGYTF. For the CDR3, the DNA is TGTGCCAGCAGCGTCGGACAGGGGTCTGACTATGGCTACACCTTC.

The chain uses TRBV18 and TRBJ1-3; no definite D call. V lost 2 bases to trimming and J lost 2 bases, with 10 bases between them. CDR3 length equals 15 residues. Germline values: CDR1 KGHSH, CDR2 LQKENI. The CDR3 loop is CASSPGMVTGNTIYF. The CDR3, as DNA: TGTGCCAGCTCACCAGGGATGGTGACTGGAAACACCATATATTTT.

This clone was observed a few times. The chain links TRBV27 to TRBJ1-2; 7 bases align to TRBD1. The V gene end was trimmed by 8 bases and the J gene end by 6 bases; junction bases not matched to a gene: 6. The CDR3 is made up of 12 amino acids. Germline V CDR1 and CDR2: MNHEY, SMNVEV (reference sequence). The CDR3 region is CASATGNHGYTF. The CDR3 coding sequence is TGTGCCAGCGCGACAGGGAACCATGGCTACACCTTC.

The chain links TRBV5-4 to TRBJ1-2; a possible D gene is TRBD1 (6 bases). Trimming cost V 1 base and J 4 bases, with 11 bases left between them. The germline V gene encodes CDR1 SGHNT and CDR2 YYREEE (reference sequence). This CDR3 has 14 amino acids. The CDR3 region is CASSLRTATYGYTF. The CDR3 nucleotides read TGTGCCAGCAGCTTGAGGACAGCTACCTATGGCTACACCTTC. Complete variable domain (other parts from reference TRBV5-4 and TRBJ1-2): ETGVTQSPTHLIKTRGQQVTLRCSSQSGHNTVSWYQQALGQGPQFIFQYYREEENGRGNFPPRFSGLQFPNYSSELNVNALELDDSALYLCASSLRTATYGYTFGSGTRLTVV.

The chain links TRBV3-1 (or the pseudogene TRBV3-2) to TRBJ2-7; possible D gene TRBD2, 5 bases. V lost 5 bases to trimming and J lost 0 bases, with 14 bases between them. The CDR3 consists of 15 residues. CDR1 is LGHDT, CDR2 YNNKEL, per germline (reference sequence). CDR3 protein: CASSGAAESSYEQYF. Here the CDR3 DNA reads TGTGCCAGCAGCGGAGCGGCAGAGAGCTCCTACGAGCAGTACTTC.

Remarks on this clone: This specimen includes other DNA sequences encoding the same CDR3. The chain joins TRBV7-8 to TRBJ1-6; D possibly corresponds to TRBD1 (5 bases). The CDR3 totals 15 residues. Germline-derived CDR1 and CDR2 are SGHVS and FQNEAQ. V lost 1 base, J lost 5 bases, and 9 bases lay in between. CDR3 coding DNA: TGTGCCAGCAGCTTAGTCGACAGCGATAATTCACCCCTCCACTTT. It encodes CASSLVDSDNSPLHF.

The gene calls are TRBV5-6 and TRBJ2-1, with D unresolved. Germline CDR1 is SGHDT and CDR2 is YYEEEE. V lost 3 bases and J 2 bases, leaving 15 bases between the germline ends. The CDR3 sequence is 16 residues long. The CDR3 region has the DNA TGTGCCAGCAGCTCCACAGCCATACCTCCCTACAATGAGCAGTTCTTC. Translating it yields CASSSTAIPPYNEQFF.

The rearrangement uses TRBV18 and TRBJ1-5; no clear D gene. Trimming cost V 6 bases and J 5 bases, with 11 bases left between them. CDR3 length: 13 residues. Germline-derived CDR1 and CDR2 are KGHSH and LQKENI. CDR3 sequence: CASSTSVYQPQHF. The DNA for the CDR3 is TGTGCCAGCTCCACGTCGGTCTATCAGCCCCAGCATTTT.

The chain joins TRBV12-5 to TRBJ1-5; no clear D gene. The CDR3 loop spans 15 amino acids. Trimming shortened V by 2 bases and J by 5 bases, and 13 bases separated the two germline ends. Germline V CDR1 and CDR2: LGHNT, FRNRAP. CDR3 sequence: CASGLNNAVHQPQHF. The CDR3 nucleotides read TGTGCTAGTGGTTTGAACAATGCGGTCCATCAGCCCCAGCATTTT.

V and J are TRBV7-6 and TRBJ1-1; tentative D call: TRBD1 (6 bases). Germline lookup yields CDR1 SGHVS and CDR2 FNYEAQ. V was trimmed by 5 bases and J by 4 bases, leaving 14 bases between them. This CDR3 comprises 14 residues. CDR3 region: CASSVTQGITEAFF. CDR3 nucleotides: TGTGCCAGCAGCGTTACACAGGGAATCACTGAAGCTTTCTTT.

The chain carries TRBV2 and TRBJ1-4; tentatively, D is TRBD1 (6 bases). V shed 6 bases and J shed 5 bases, with 13 bases lying between them. Germline-derived CDR1 and CDR2 are SNHLY and FYNNEI. This CDR3 comprises 14 residues. The CDR3 protein is CASRRTDYNEKLFF. The CDR3 coding sequence is TGTGCCAGCAGGAGGACAGATTACAATGAAAAACTGTTTTTT.

V and J are TRBV18 and TRBJ2-1; 7 bases are a match to TRBD2. Trimming at V came to 2 bases and at J to 4 bases, leaving 2 bases not matched to a gene. Germline V CDR1 and CDR2: KGHSH, LQKENI. The CDR3 is 14 residues long. Written as DNA, the CDR3 is TGTGCCAGCTCACCAGGGGGGGGTTACAATGAGCAGTTCTTC. This gives the protein CASSPGGGYNEQFF. Combining the CDR3 with reference TRBV18 and TRBJ2-1 gives the whole variable domain NAGVMQNPRHLVRRRGQEARLRCSPMKGHSHVYWYRQLPEEGLKFMVYLQKENIIDESGMPKERFSAEFPKEGPSILRIQQVVRGDSAAYFCASSPGGGYNEQFFGPGTRLTVL.

CDR3 nucleotide sequence: TGTGCCAGCAGTTTCCCCACTAGCGGGGGGGGATACTATACGCAGTATTTT. Translated: CASSFPTSGGGYYTQYF. This chain joins TRBV27 and TRBJ2-3; 13 nucleotides align to TRBD2. The CDR3 is made up of 17 amino acids. CDR1 is MNHEY and CDR2 is SMNVEV in the germline V gene (reference sequence). V lost 3 bases to trimming and J lost 7 bases; unmatched junction nucleotides: 10.

This chain uses TRBV10-3 with TRBJ1-5; no clear D gene. The CDR3 contains 15 residues. Germline V lookup: CDR1 ENHRY, CDR2 SYGVKD. V lost 3 bases, J lost 0 bases, and 9 bases lay in between. Here the CDR3 reads CAISDPVYSNQPQHF. The CDR3 DNA reads TGTGCCATCAGTGACCCCGTTTATAGCAATCAGCCCCAGCATTTT.

The chain links TRBV2 to TRBJ1-5, with D uncertain. Trimming took off 3 bases at V and 9 bases at J, with 12 bases between the two ends. Germline CDR1 is SNHLY and CDR2 is FYNNEI. The CDR3 loop spans 13 amino acids. The CDR3 reads CASSDNRRWPQHF. CDR3 nucleotide sequence: TGTGCCAGCAGTGATAACCGTCGATGGCCCCAGCATTTT.

V and J are TRBV6-6 and TRBJ2-4, with D possibly matching TRBD2 (5 bases). V was clipped by 5 bases and J by 9 bases, with 11 bases between them. This CDR3 has 12 amino acids. Germline values: CDR1 MNHNY, CDR2 SVGAGI (reference sequence). CDR3 loop: CASSDGVFIQYF. CDR3 in DNA: TGTGCCAGCAGTGACGGGGTGTTCATTCAGTACTTC.